Presented here are 30 T cell receptor beta chains from one specimen sequenced in a study of blood T cell repertoires in COVID-19. This table comes from immunoSEQ multiplex PCR, and its TCRdb copy is limited to in-frame clones, with some not included. The data hold 200,000 or so clones, with approximately 83% observed a single time. The sequenced sample consisted of peripheral blood. The receptors shown here come from a woman aged 55 to 70 with acute or convalescent COVID-19.

This chain links TRBV2 with TRBJ2-1, with no clear D. Trimming pared 2 bases from V and 16 bases from J, leaving 6 bases between. This CDR3 has 9 amino acids. Germline loops: CDR1 SNHLY, CDR2 FYNNEI. The CDR3 spells CASSESQFF. The CDR3, as DNA: TGTGCCAGCAGTGAATCCCAATTCTTC.

This clone was observed a single time. This chain links TRBV23-1 with TRBJ1-5; a possible D gene is TRBD1 (6 bases). TRBV23-1 carries the ORF label, with uncertain function. The V gene lost 5 bases and the J gene lost 1 base, with 12 bases spanning the gap. This CDR3 comprises 15 residues. Here the CDR3 DNA reads TGCGCCAGCAGTAATATCGACAGGAGCAATCAGCCCCAGCATTTT. The encoded protein is CASSNIDRSNQPQHF.

With regard to this clone: Additional DNA sequences in this sample encode the identical CDR3. The chain recombines TRBV5-1 with TRBJ2-2, with 8 bases fitting TRBD1. The CDR3 is 15 residues long. Germline CDR1 SGHRS, CDR2 YFSETQ. V shed 2 bases and J 5 bases; nucleotides not matched to a gene: 5. CDR3 in DNA: TGCGCCAGCAGCTTAACAGGGGGAAGGACCGGGGAGCTGTTTTTT. Its translation: CASSLTGGRTGELFF.

This clone was picked up one time. The genes are TRBV5-1 and TRBJ2-2; no definite D call. V lost 0 bases and J lost 6, with 12 bases in between. CDR3 size: 15 residues. The germline V gene encodes CDR1 SGHRS and CDR2 YFSETQ. CDR3 in amino acids: CASSLEITGSGELFF. Written as DNA, the CDR3 is TGCGCCAGCAGCTTGGAAATCACGGGTTCCGGGGAGCTGTTTTTT. Looking up the rest from reference TRBV5-1 and TRBJ2-2 gives the full variable domain: KAGVTQTPRYLIKTRGQQVTLSCSPISGHRSVSWYQQTPGQGLQFLFEYFSETQRNKGNFPGRFSGRQFSNSRSEMNVSTLELGDSALYLCASSLEITGSGELFFGEGSRLTVL.

V usage is TRBV5-6 and J usage is TRBJ2-3, with D possibly TRBD2 on 7 matching bases. Germline lookup yields CDR1 SGHDT and CDR2 YYEEEE. Deletions cut 2 bases from V and 3 bases from J, with 10 bases between. CDR3 length: 14 amino acids. For the CDR3, the DNA is TGTGCCAGCAGCTTCGGGGGGCGGACAGATACGCAGTATTTT. Protein sequence: CASSFGGRTDTQYF.

The rearrangement links TRBV6-5 to TRBJ1-6, with TRBD1 identical over 7 bases. CDR1 and CDR2 (germline): MNHEY, SVGAGI. V dropped 0 bases and J dropped 7; count of bases not matched to a gene: 3. The CDR3 runs to 15 residues. CDR3 in DNA: TGTGCCAGCAGTTACTCGAAGACAGGGAATTCACCCCTCCACTTT. It yields the protein CASSYSKTGNSPLHF.

The J gene is TRBJ1-1, the V gene TRBV20-1; 7 bases fit TRBD1. The germline V gene encodes CDR1 DFQATT and CDR2 SNEGSKA (reference sequence). V shed 3 bases and J 1 base; nucleotides not matched to a gene: 5. The CDR3 loop spans 14 amino acids. The CDR3 is CSASEGARNTEAFF. The CDR3 DNA follows: TGCAGTGCTAGTGAGGGGGCTCGGAACACTGAAGCTTTCTTT.

This chain links TRBV3-1 (or the pseudogene TRBV3-2) with TRBJ1-4, with 7 bases identical to TRBD1. Germline V gene lookup returns CDR1 LGHDT and CDR2 YNNKEL (reference sequence). The junction had 8 bases not matched to a gene; V was cut back by 4 bases and J by 0 bases. This CDR3 spans 17 amino acids. CDR3: CASSPSPGTATNEKLFF. The CDR3 DNA reads as TGTGCCAGCAGCCCCTCACCTGGGACAGCAACTAATGAAAAACTGTTTTTT.

The CDR3 here is CASSFLSSNEQFF. The CDR3 DNA reads TGCGCCAGCAGCTTTCTTAGTTCAAATGAGCAGTTCTTC. The V gene is TRBV5-1, the J gene TRBJ2-1, with D uncertain. CDR1 SGHRS and CDR2 YFSETQ come from the germline V gene. V lost 2 bases to trimming and J lost 7 bases, with 10 bases between them. The CDR3 totals 13 residues.

The CDR3 region has the DNA TGCGCCAGCAGCGCCCGGAACAGGGGGAACAATCAGCCCCAGCATTTT. Translated, it gives CASSARNRGNNQPQHF. This chain joins TRBV4-1 and TRBJ1-5, with 8 bases identical to TRBD1. The CDR3 is 16 amino acids. Losses at the gene ends were 5 bases for V and 3 bases for J; bases not matched to a gene: 9. Germline-derived CDR1 and CDR2 are MGHRA and YSYEKL.

The chain recombines TRBV19 with TRBJ1-3; D gene uncertain. CDR3 length equals 15 residues. V gave up 4 bases and J gave up 4 bases, with 14 bases separating them. From germline, CDR1 is LNHDA and CDR2 SQIVND (reference sequence). The DNA of the CDR3 is TGTGCCAGTAGTAATACAGTCTTGCCCGGAAACACCATATATTTT. Translation gives CASSNTVLPGNTIYF.

This clone came up a few times. The chain couples TRBV5-1 to TRBJ1-1; TRBD1 matches at 8 bases. There are 14 residues in the CDR3. J was trimmed by 0 bases and V by 4 bases; bases with no gene match: 2. Per germline, CDR1 SGHRS and CDR2 YFSETQ. The CDR3, as DNA: TGCGCCAGCAGCATACAGGGGGTGAACACTGAAGCTTTCTTT. As protein: CASSIQGVNTEAFF.

The chain employs TRBV18 and TRBJ1-5; the D is unclear. CDR1 and CDR2 from the germline V gene are KGHSH and LQKENI. The CDR3 is made up of 13 amino acids. V dropped 3 bases and J dropped 7 bases, with 10 bases sitting between them. This CDR3 reads CASSPGAAQPQHF. The DNA of the CDR3 is TGTGCCAGCTCACCTGGCGCGGCGCAGCCCCAGCATTTT. Full variable domain (rest looked up from reference TRBV18 and TRBJ1-5): NAGVMQNPRHLVRRRGQEARLRCSPMKGHSHVYWYRQLPEEGLKFMVYLQKENIIDESGMPKERFSAEFPKEGPSILRIQQVVRGDSAAYFCASSPGAAQPQHFGDGTRLSIL.

This clone was seen only once. The rearrangement links TRBV7-2 to TRBJ1-1; maybe TRBD1 (6 bases). Trimming left V 4 bases short and J 10 bases short, with 16 bases between. The CDR3 totals 13 residues. Germline CDR1 and CDR2: SGHTA and FQGNSA. The CDR3 loop reads CASSSPHRVGAFF. CDR3 in DNA: TGTGCCAGCAGCTCCCCCCACAGGGTAGGAGCTTTCTTT.

The rearrangement links TRBV6-2 or TRBV6-3 to TRBJ1-1, with D perhaps TRBD1 (6 bases). This CDR3 is built from 15 residues. V lost 6 bases to trimming and J lost 2 bases, with 16 bases between them. The germline gives CDR1 MNHEY, CDR2 SVGEGT. The CDR3 DNA follows: TGTGCCAGCAGCTCCCCGAGAGGGGGAAACACTGAAGCTTTCTTT. Protein sequence: CASSSPRGGNTEAFF.

The CDR3 nucleotides read TGTGCCAGCAGCCCGGGGGGACTAGAAGCCGGGGAGCTGTTTTTT. This encodes CASSPGGLEAGELFF. The V and J genes are TRBV5-4 and TRBJ2-2, with 8 bases lining up with TRBD2. V gave up 4 bases and J gave up 6 bases; unmatched junction bases: 8. Germline V gene data show CDR1 as SGHNT and CDR2 as YYREEE (reference sequence). The CDR3 loop spans 15 amino acids. The whole variable domain, filled in from reference TRBV5-4 and TRBJ2-2, reads ETGVTQSPTHLIKTRGQQVTLRCSSQSGHNTVSWYQQALGQGPQFIFQYYREEENGRGNFPPRFSGLQFPNYSSELNVNALELDDSALYLCASSPGGLEAGELFFGEGSRLTVL.

CDR3 protein: CASSYSGGATEAFF. The CDR3 nucleotides are TGTGCCAGCAGTTACTCGGGGGGGGCGACTGAAGCTTTCTTT. The chain uses TRBV6-5 and TRBJ1-1; D is perhaps TRBD1 (6 bases). The V end was cut by 0 bases, the J end by 5 bases, with 10 bases between. The CDR3 length is 14 residues. Germline CDR1 reads MNHEY; CDR2 reads SVGAGI.

The chain has TRBV7-9 and TRBJ1-3, with D tentatively TRBD1 (6 bases). V lost 3 bases and J 2 bases, leaving 11 bases between the germline ends. From germline, CDR1 is SEHNR and CDR2 FQNEAQ (reference sequence). CDR3 length: 15 residues. CDR3: CASSFSRGAGNTIYF. The DNA for the CDR3 is TGTGCCAGCAGCTTTAGCAGGGGAGCTGGAAACACCATATATTTT.

The chain joins TRBV19 to TRBJ2-7, with a weak D call TRBD2 (6 bases). Germline loops: CDR1 LNHDA, CDR2 SQIVND (reference sequence). This CDR3 has 13 amino acids. The V and J ends lost 3 bases and 4 bases respectively, with 10 bases between them. CDR3 amino acids: CASSIALAYEQYF. CDR3 DNA: TGTGCCAGTAGTATCGCCCTAGCGTACGAGCAGTACTTC.

The chain carries TRBV5-1 and TRBJ1-4, with D uncertain. The CDR3 spans 13 residues. V was shortened by 5 bases and J by 4 bases, with 9 bases between the two germline ends. The V gene's germline CDR1 is SGHRS and CDR2 YFSETQ. The CDR3 spells CASRGGINEKLFF. CDR3 nucleotide sequence: TGCGCCAGCAGGGGAGGGATTAATGAAAAACTGTTTTTT.

This clone was seen more than once but under ten times. The chain joins TRBV28 to TRBJ1-3; maybe TRBD1 (6 bases). This CDR3 is 16 amino acids long. Germline lookup yields CDR1 MDHEN and CDR2 SYDVKM. The ends were cut back, 5 bases at V and 2 bases at J, with 16 bases in the middle. The DNA for the CDR3 is TGTGCCAGCAGTCCCCACTCAGGGGAACCTGGAAACACCATATATTTT. Its protein product is CASSPHSGEPGNTIYF.

Worth noting for this clone: Other DNA sequences in the sample encode the same CDR3. The chain joins TRBV30 to TRBJ1-2, with D tentatively TRBD1 (6 bases). Germline V gives CDR1 GTSNPN, CDR2 SVGIG (reference sequence). V lost 1 base to trimming and J lost 3 bases, with 6 bases between them. There are 12 residues in the CDR3. The CDR3 spells CAWSAGDYGYTF. The CDR3 DNA reads TGTGCCTGGAGTGCAGGGGACTATGGCTACACCTTC.

The chain employs TRBV7-3 and TRBJ2-1; 7 bases align to TRBD1. The junction had 8 bases not matched to a gene; V was cut back by 4 bases and J by 2 bases. Germline assignment: CDR1 SGHTA and CDR2 FQGTGA. The CDR3 length is 16 residues. The CDR3 bases are TGTGCCAGCAGCTCGAAAGGGGGCCGAACCTACAATGAGCAGTTCTTC. It encodes CASSSKGGRTYNEQFF.

This chain links TRBV5-1 with TRBJ1-6, with 8 nucleotides matching TRBD1. Per the germline V gene, CDR1 is SGHRS and CDR2 is YFSETQ. The CDR3 contains 16 residues. Trimming took 1 base from V and 9 from J; bases not matched to a gene: 9. DNA of the CDR3: TGCGCCAGCAGCTTGTGGCCGGGTGACAGGGGTTCACCCCTCCACTTT. This translates into CASSLWPGDRGSPLHF.

The rearrangement links TRBV12-3 or TRBV12-4 to TRBJ2-3; the D gene is possibly TRBD2 (6 bases). The ends were cut back, 6 bases at V and 4 bases at J, with 11 bases in the middle. The CDR3 has 13 amino acids. The CDR3 region is CASRGAGSDTQYF. DNA of the CDR3: TGTGCCAGCAGAGGGGCGGGGTCAGATACGCAGTATTTT.

J is TRBJ1-1 and V is TRBV5-1; D not certain. The CDR3 has 14 amino acids. V shed 4 bases and J shed 4 bases, with 14 bases lying between them. The germline V gene encodes CDR1 SGHRS and CDR2 YFSETQ. CDR3 sequence: CASSTGVLSTEAFF. In nucleotides, the CDR3 is TGCGCCAGCAGCACCGGTGTATTAAGCACTGAAGCTTTCTTT.

This clone has only one observation. The chain has TRBV6-5 and TRBJ1-2, with D possibly matching TRBD1 (6 bases). V was trimmed by 6 bases and J by 4 bases, leaving 18 bases between them. CDR1 and CDR2 (germline): MNHEY, SVGAGI. This CDR3 is 15 amino acids long. CDR3 nucleotides: TGTGCCAGCAGCCTTACAGGGTCTTCATCCTATGGCTACACCTTC. Amino acids: CASSLTGSSSYGYTF.

In nucleotides, the CDR3 is TGTGCCAGCAGCCGCGACATATTTCAGCCCCAGCATTTT. Its translation is CASSRDIFQPQHF. The V call is TRBV7-6, the J call TRBJ1-5; no clear D. V dropped 5 bases and J dropped 6 bases, with 11 bases sitting between them. CDR1 is SGHVS, CDR2 FNYEAQ, per germline. This CDR3 comprises 13 residues. Using reference TRBV7-6 and TRBJ1-5 for the parts outside the CDR3, the full variable domain is GAGVSQSPRYKVTKRGQDVALRCDPISGHVSLYWYRQALGQGPEFLTYFNYEAQQDKSGLPNDRFSAERPEGSISTLTIQRTEQRDSAMYRCASSRDIFQPQHFGDGTRLSIL.

There are many counts of this clone. This rearrangement joins TRBV4-2 to TRBJ2-7; D possibly corresponds to TRBD1 (6 bases). Germline V gene sequence: CDR1 LGHNA, CDR2 YNFKEQ. The germline V and J ends were trimmed by 1 base and 2 bases, with 12 bases remaining between them. The CDR3 is 15 amino acids. CDR3 residues: CASSQVSGQTYEQYF. CDR3 coding DNA: TGTGCCAGCAGCCAAGTCTCCGGACAGACCTACGAGCAGTACTTC.

This chain connects TRBV28 to TRBJ2-1; 8 bases match TRBD2. The CDR3 is 13 amino acids. J was trimmed by 10 bases and V by 8 bases; bases with no gene match: 10. The germline V gene has CDR1 MDHEN and CDR2 SYDVKM. Here the CDR3 reads CASLSGGAREQFF. DNA for the CDR3: TGTGCCAGCCTGTCGGGGGGGGCTCGGGAGCAGTTCTTC.